A selection of T cell receptor beta chains follows, all from one sample in a study of post-analysis software for immune sequencing data. MiXCR was run by TCRdb on the PCR reads, yielding one entry per CDR3 protein. The sample includes 650,000 to 850,000 distinct CDR3 sequences, 35% to 55% of them seen just once. Material for sequencing was blood. These receptors came from a girl aged 10-17 years with multiple sclerosis. The CDR3 runs from the conserved cysteine through the conserved F or W. Fields, in order: V gene, J gene, D gene, clone size, CDR3 protein, CDR3 DNA. D genes are given only for firm matches. Some rows have no size entry. The others give once, few or many, or a class for an expanded clone.

v_gene: TRBV6-5; j_gene: TRBJ1-2; d_gene: TRBD1; abundance: .; CDR3aa: CASSLRDSTFYGYTF; CDR3nt: TGTGCCAGCAGTCTCCGGGACAGTACCTTCTATGGCTACACCTTC
v_gene: TRBV7-3; j_gene: TRBJ2-2; d_gene: .; abundance: .; CDR3aa: CASRTELNTGELFF; CDR3nt: TGTGCCAGCAGGACGGAGCTAAACACCGGGGAGCTGTTTTTT
v_gene: TRBV27; j_gene: TRBJ1-1; d_gene: .; abundance: .; CDR3aa: CASGRGQILGAFF; CDR3nt: TGTGCCAGCGGGAGGGGTCAAATACTCGGGGCTTTCTTT
v_gene: TRBV5-1; j_gene: TRBJ2-1; d_gene: .; abundance: once; CDR3aa: CASSFYGDNEQFF; CDR3nt: TGCGCCAGCAGCTTTTACGGCGACAATGAGCAGTTCTTC
v_gene: TRBV11-2; j_gene: TRBJ2-1; d_gene: TRBD2; abundance: .; CDR3aa: CASSPSGLYNEQFF; CDR3nt: TGTGCCAGCAGCCCTAGCGGGCTATACAATGAGCAGTTCTTC
v_gene: TRBV3-1; j_gene: TRBJ2-1; d_gene: .; abundance: .; CDR3aa: CASSPLRDTGYNEQFF; CDR3nt: TGTGCCAGCAGCCCCCTCCGGGACACGGGATACAATGAGCAGTTCTTC
v_gene: TRBV29-1; j_gene: TRBJ2-7; d_gene: .; abundance: few; CDR3aa: CSVGDHWGGDEQYF; CDR3nt: TGCAGCGTTGGAGACCATTGGGGCGGAGACGAGCAGTACTTC
v_gene: TRBV7-6; j_gene: TRBJ2-1; d_gene: TRBD2; abundance: .; CDR3aa: CASSLERDQYNEQFF; CDR3nt: TGTGCCAGCAGCTTAGAGCGGGACCAATACAATGAGCAGTTCTTC
v_gene: TRBV10-3; j_gene: TRBJ2-7; d_gene: TRBD2; abundance: few; CDR3aa: CAIRPLAGGYEQYF; CDR3nt: TGTGCCATCAGACCACTAGCGGGAGGTTACGAGCAGTACTTC
v_gene: TRBV30; j_gene: TRBJ1-2; d_gene: TRBD1; abundance: .; CDR3aa: CAWSQGAGYTF; CDR3nt: TGTGCCTGGAGTCAGGGGGCTGGCTACACCTTC
v_gene: TRBV5-1; j_gene: TRBJ1-2; d_gene: TRBD1; abundance: once; CDR3aa: CASSLEAGGVDGYTF; CDR3nt: TGCGCCAGCAGCTTGGAAGCAGGGGGCGTCGATGGCTACACCTTC
v_gene: TRBV28; j_gene: TRBJ2-3; d_gene: .; abundance: .; CDR3aa: CASSPTRPTDTQYF; CDR3nt: TGTGCCAGCAGTCCAACCAGACCTACAGATACGCAGTATTTT
v_gene: TRBV4-3; j_gene: TRBJ2-7; d_gene: TRBD2; abundance: .; CDR3aa: CASSQDLAGVSYEQYF; CDR3nt: TGTGCCAGCAGCCAAGATCTAGCGGGAGTCTCCTACGAGCAGTACTTC
v_gene: TRBV20-1; j_gene: TRBJ2-1; d_gene: TRBD2; abundance: .; CDR3aa: CSATIPASGRSYNEQFF; CDR3nt: TGCAGTGCTACAATTCCGGCTAGCGGGAGATCCTACAATGAGCAGTTCTTC
v_gene: TRBV5-1; j_gene: TRBJ2-5; d_gene: .; abundance: .; CDR3aa: CASTGGGFRETQYF; CDR3nt: TGCGCCAGCACCGGAGGCGGGTTTAGAGAGACCCAGTACTTC
v_gene: TRBV20-1; j_gene: TRBJ2-4; d_gene: .; abundance: .; CDR3aa: CSAKDRRNIQYF; CDR3nt: TGCAGTGCTAAGGACCGCCGAAACATTCAGTACTTC
v_gene: TRBV27; j_gene: TRBJ1-2; d_gene: .; abundance: few; CDR3aa: CASSRTGGTNYGYTF; CDR3nt: TGTGCCAGCAGCCGGACGGGCGGGACTAACTATGGCTACACCTTC
v_gene: TRBV3-1; j_gene: TRBJ2-1; d_gene: .; abundance: .; CDR3aa: CASSLPWGSSYNEQFF; CDR3nt: TGTGCCAGCAGCCTACCTTGGGGGAGCTCCTACAATGAGCAGTTCTTC
v_gene: TRBV3-1; j_gene: TRBJ2-1; d_gene: TRBD2; abundance: few; CDR3aa: CASTGTSGRGPYNEQFF; CDR3nt: TGTGCCAGCACCGGGACTAGCGGGAGAGGCCCCTACAATGAGCAGTTCTTC
v_gene: TRBV5-1; j_gene: TRBJ2-2; d_gene: .; abundance: .; CDR3aa: CASSFEKTNTGELFF; CDR3nt: TGCGCCAGCAGCTTCGAGAAAACGAACACCGGGGAGCTGTTTTTT
v_gene: TRBV20-1; j_gene: TRBJ1-1; d_gene: .; abundance: few; CDR3aa: CSARGMNTEAFF; CDR3nt: TGCAGTGCTAGGGGTATGAACACTGAAGCTTTCTTT
v_gene: TRBV29-1; j_gene: TRBJ2-5; d_gene: .; abundance: .; CDR3aa: CSVEAGAKTQYF; CDR3nt: TGCAGCGTTGAAGCAGGGGCAAAGACCCAGTACTTC
v_gene: TRBV20-1; j_gene: TRBJ1-2; d_gene: TRBD1; abundance: .; CDR3aa: CSARDIQGAYGYTF; CDR3nt: TGCAGTGCTAGAGATATCCAGGGGGCCTATGGCTACACCTTC
v_gene: TRBV28; j_gene: TRBJ1-5; d_gene: .; abundance: .; CDR3aa: CASGWPNQPQHF; CDR3nt: TGTGCCAGCGGATGGCCCAATCAGCCCCAGCATTTT
v_gene: TRBV7-2; j_gene: TRBJ2-1; d_gene: .; abundance: few; CDR3aa: CASSLVNTQQFF; CDR3nt: TGTGCCAGCAGCTTAGTAAACACCCAGCAGTTCTTC
v_gene: TRBV12-3/TRBV12-4; j_gene: TRBJ2-5; d_gene: .; abundance: few; CDR3aa: CASSLGLGGPQETQYF; CDR3nt: TGTGCCAGCAGTTTAGGACTAGGTGGCCCCCAAGAGACCCAGTACTTC
v_gene: TRBV10-2; j_gene: TRBJ2-7; d_gene: .; abundance: .; CDR3aa: CASSEDNLVYEQYF; CDR3nt: TGCGCCAGCAGTGAGGACAATCTAGTGTACGAGCAGTACTTC
v_gene: TRBV3-1; j_gene: TRBJ2-1; d_gene: TRBD2; abundance: .; CDR3aa: CASSPGGLAANEQFF; CDR3nt: TGTGCCAGCAGCCCGGGCGGACTAGCGGCCAATGAGCAGTTCTTC
v_gene: TRBV7-9; j_gene: TRBJ1-1; d_gene: TRBD1; abundance: once; CDR3aa: CGSRGDSTAFF; CDR3nt: TGTGGCAGCAGGGGGGATAGTACGGCTTTCTTT
v_gene: TRBV7-3; j_gene: TRBJ2-3; d_gene: TRBD1; abundance: few; CDR3aa: CASSHRTGGATDTQYF; CDR3nt: TGTGCCAGCAGCCATCGGACAGGGGGCGCAACAGATACGCAGTATTTT
v_gene: TRBV20-1; j_gene: TRBJ2-4; d_gene: .; abundance: many; CDR3aa: CSASRGEENIQYF; CDR3nt: TGCAGTGCTAGCCGAGGGGAGGAGAACATTCAGTACTTC
v_gene: TRBV7-3; j_gene: TRBJ2-7; d_gene: .; abundance: few; CDR3aa: CASSPYRDSKALSSYEQYF; CDR3nt: TGTGCCAGCAGCCCTTACCGGGACTCGAAGGCCCTGAGCTCCTACGAGCAGTACTTC
v_gene: TRBV7-8; j_gene: TRBJ1-1; d_gene: .; abundance: .; CDR3aa: CASSQGTTEAFF; CDR3nt: TGTGCCAGCAGCCAAGGGACGACTGAAGCTTTCTTT
v_gene: TRBV20-1; j_gene: TRBJ1-1; d_gene: .; abundance: .; CDR3aa: CSAAGNTEAFF; CDR3nt: TGCAGTGCAGCTGGGAACACTGAAGCTTTCTTT
v_gene: TRBV25-1; j_gene: TRBJ2-7; d_gene: .; abundance: .; CDR3aa: CASSEGSEWEQYF; CDR3nt: TGTGCCAGCAGTGAGGGGTCTGAGTGGGAGCAGTACTTC
v_gene: TRBV5-1; j_gene: TRBJ2-7; d_gene: .; abundance: .; CDR3aa: CAGSLGTSYEQYF; CDR3nt: TGCGCCGGCAGCCTGGGGACGTCCTACGAGCAGTACTTC
v_gene: TRBV30; j_gene: TRBJ2-1; d_gene: .; abundance: .; CDR3aa: CAWSPGDAYNEQFF; CDR3nt: TGTGCCTGGAGTCCGGGGGACGCCTACAATGAGCAGTTCTTC
v_gene: TRBV28; j_gene: TRBJ2-5; d_gene: .; abundance: .; CDR3aa: CASSRRPAPIQETQYF; CDR3nt: TGTGCCAGCAGCCGACGGCCAGCCCCGATCCAAGAGACCCAGTACTTC
v_gene: TRBV7-8; j_gene: TRBJ2-7; d_gene: .; abundance: .; CDR3aa: CASSTGDSPYEQYF; CDR3nt: TGTGCCAGCAGTACGGGGGACAGCCCCTACGAGCAGTACTTC
v_gene: TRBV28; j_gene: TRBJ2-5; d_gene: .; abundance: .; CDR3aa: CASTLDRGYQETQYF; CDR3nt: TGTGCCAGCACCCTCGATCGTGGCTACCAAGAGACCCAGTACTTC
v_gene: TRBV5-1; j_gene: TRBJ2-4; d_gene: .; abundance: .; CDR3aa: CASSLERRQGIDIQYF; CDR3nt: TGCGCCAGCAGCTTGGAACGCAGGCAGGGGATTGACATTCAGTACTTC
v_gene: TRBV24-1; j_gene: TRBJ2-3; d_gene: .; abundance: .; CDR3aa: CATSGQGTDTQYF; CDR3nt: TGTGCCACCAGTGGCCAGGGCACAGATACGCAGTATTTT
v_gene: TRBV9; j_gene: TRBJ2-7; d_gene: TRBD1; abundance: .; CDR3aa: CASAQGAQYHEQYF; CDR3nt: TGTGCCAGCGCTCAGGGGGCCCAGTACCACGAGCAGTACTTC
v_gene: TRBV12-3/TRBV12-4; j_gene: TRBJ2-3; d_gene: .; abundance: .; CDR3aa: CASFGTSTDTQYF; CDR3nt: TGTGCCAGCTTCGGAACCAGCACAGATACGCAGTATTTT
v_gene: TRBV20-1; j_gene: TRBJ2-3; d_gene: .; abundance: .; CDR3aa: CSARMARTDTQYF; CDR3nt: TGCAGTGCTAGGATGGCCCGCACAGATACGCAGTATTTT